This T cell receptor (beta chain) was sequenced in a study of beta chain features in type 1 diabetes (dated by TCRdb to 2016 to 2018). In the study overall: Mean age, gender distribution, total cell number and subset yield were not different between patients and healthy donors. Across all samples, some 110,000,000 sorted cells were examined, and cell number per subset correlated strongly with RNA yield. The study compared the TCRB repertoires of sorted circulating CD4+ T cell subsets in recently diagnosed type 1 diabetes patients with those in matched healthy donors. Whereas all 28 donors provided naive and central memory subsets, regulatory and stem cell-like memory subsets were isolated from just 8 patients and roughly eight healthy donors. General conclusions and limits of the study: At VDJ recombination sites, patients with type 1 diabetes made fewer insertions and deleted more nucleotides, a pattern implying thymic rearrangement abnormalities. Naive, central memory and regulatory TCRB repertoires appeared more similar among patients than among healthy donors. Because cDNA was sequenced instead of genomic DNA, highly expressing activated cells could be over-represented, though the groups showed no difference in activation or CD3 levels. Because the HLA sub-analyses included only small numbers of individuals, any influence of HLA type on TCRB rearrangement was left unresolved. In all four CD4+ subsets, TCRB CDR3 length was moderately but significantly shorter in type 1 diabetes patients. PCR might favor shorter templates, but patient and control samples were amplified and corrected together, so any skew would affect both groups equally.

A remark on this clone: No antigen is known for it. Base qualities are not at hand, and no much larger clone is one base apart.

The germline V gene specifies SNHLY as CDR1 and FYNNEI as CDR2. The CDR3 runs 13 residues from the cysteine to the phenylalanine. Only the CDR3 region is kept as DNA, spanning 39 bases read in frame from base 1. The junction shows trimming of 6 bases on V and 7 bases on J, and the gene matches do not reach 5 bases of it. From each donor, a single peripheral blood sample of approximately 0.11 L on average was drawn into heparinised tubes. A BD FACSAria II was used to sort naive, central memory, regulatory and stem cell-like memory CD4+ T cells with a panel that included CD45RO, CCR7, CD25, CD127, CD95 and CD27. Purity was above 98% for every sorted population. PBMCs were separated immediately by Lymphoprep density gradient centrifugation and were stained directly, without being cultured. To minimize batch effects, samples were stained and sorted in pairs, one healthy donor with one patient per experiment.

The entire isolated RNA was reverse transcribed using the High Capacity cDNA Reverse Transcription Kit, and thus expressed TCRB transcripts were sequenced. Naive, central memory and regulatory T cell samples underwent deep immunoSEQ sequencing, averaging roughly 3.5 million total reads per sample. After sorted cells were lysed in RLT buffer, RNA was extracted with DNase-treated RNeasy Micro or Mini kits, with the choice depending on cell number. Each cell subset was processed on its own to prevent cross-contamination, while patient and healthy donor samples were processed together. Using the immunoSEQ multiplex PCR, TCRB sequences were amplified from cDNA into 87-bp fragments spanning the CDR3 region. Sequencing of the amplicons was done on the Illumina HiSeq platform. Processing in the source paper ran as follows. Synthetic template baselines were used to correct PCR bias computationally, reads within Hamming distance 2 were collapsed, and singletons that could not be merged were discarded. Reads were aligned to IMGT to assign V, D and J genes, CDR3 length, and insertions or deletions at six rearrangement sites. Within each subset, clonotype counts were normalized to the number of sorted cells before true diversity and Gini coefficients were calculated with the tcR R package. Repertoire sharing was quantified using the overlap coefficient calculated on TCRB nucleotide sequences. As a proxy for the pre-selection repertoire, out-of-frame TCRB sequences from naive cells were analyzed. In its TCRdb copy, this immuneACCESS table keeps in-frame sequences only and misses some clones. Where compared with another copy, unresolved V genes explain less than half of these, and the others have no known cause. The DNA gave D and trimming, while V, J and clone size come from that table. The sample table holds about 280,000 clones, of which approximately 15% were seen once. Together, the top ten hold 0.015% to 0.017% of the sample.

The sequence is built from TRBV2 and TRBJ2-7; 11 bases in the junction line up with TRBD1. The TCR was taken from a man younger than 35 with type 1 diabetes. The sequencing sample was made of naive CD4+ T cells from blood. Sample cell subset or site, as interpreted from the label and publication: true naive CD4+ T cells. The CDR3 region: CASSRTGGYEQYF. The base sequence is TGTGCCAGCAGCAGGACAGGGGGCTATGAGCAGTACTTC.